This T cell receptor beta chain was captured in a study of shared clonotypes between healthy human individuals. The germline V and J ends were trimmed by 4 bases and 0 bases, with 11 bases remaining between them. Germline values: CDR1 MGHDK, CDR2 SYGVNS. CDR3 size: 15 residues. Clones were read by immunoSEQ multiplex PCR, and TCRdb kept only the in-frame ones, dropping some. The sample lists about 560,000 clones, roughly four fifths occurring once. The chain is built from TRBV25-1 and TRBJ2-3; possibly TRBD2 for D (6 bases). The source is a middle-aged woman in good health. Some clones in this sample may be carry-over from other donors' samples. The sequencing sample was made of PBMCs. CDR3 loop: CASSGWRDSTDTQYF. The CDR3 nucleotides are TGTGCCAGCAGTGGATGGAGGGATAGCACAGATACGCAGTATTTT.